The clone carrying this TCR beta chain is judged medium-sized. Antigen specificity is unknown. As to time point: sample taken at primary tumor resection. A total of 72 untreated early-stage non-small cell lung cancer patients served as donors. Whole RNA came from tumor, nontumor lung or frozen PBMC and was sequenced without being sorted. TCR cDNA molecules were tagged individually, and each one carried a unique molecular identifier. TCRdb used MiXCR to reprocess the 5' RACE reads, holding one entry per CDR3 protein. This table has 6,400 or so distinct CDR3 sequences, about 6.7% appearing once. The V and J ends lost 3 bases and 4 bases respectively, with 11 bases between them. The CDR3 is made up of 14 amino acids. These data belong to a study of spatial heterogeneity in lung cancer. Study-level results: Tumor mutation counts were tracked by expanded intratumoral alpha and beta TCR counts. Alpha and beta chain coverage of tumor T cells was estimated at about 7% and 13%, respectively.

This clonotype was obtained from a male donor with early-stage non-small cell lung cancer. The chain recombines TRBV12-3 or TRBV12-4 with TRBJ2-3; D uncertain. Sample: lung tumor tissue, taken at surgery. The CDR3 spells CASSFAQMADTQYF. CDR3 bases: TGTGCCAGCAGTTTTGCGCAGATGGCAGATACGCAGTATTTT.